The 5 T cell receptor beta chains listed next were all sequenced from one sample in a study of blood T cell repertoires in COVID-19. The table came from immunoSEQ multiplex PCR; TCRdb's copy has only in-frame clones and leaves some out. This sample has over 50,000 clones, with around 90% found just once. Sequenced material: peripheral blood. The source of these receptors is a woman aged 55-69 years with active or convalescent COVID-19.

V usage is TRBV5-8 and J usage is TRBJ2-4; 13 bases fit TRBD2. Germline loops: CDR1 SGHTS, CDR2 YDEGEE. This CDR3 contains 18 residues. V dropped 0 bases and J dropped 7; count of bases not matched to a gene: 10. DNA of the CDR3: TGTGCCAGCAGCTTGGGAAGAGGACTAGCGGGAGACAGGAACATTCAGTACTTC. Translation: CASSLGRGLAGDRNIQYF.

The gene calls are TRBV27 and TRBJ2-1, with 14 bases that match TRBD2. The CDR3 is 14 residues long. Germline assignment: CDR1 MNHEY and CDR2 SMNVEV (reference sequence). With 6 bases clipped from V and 8 bases from J, the junction kept 3 bases outside the gene matches. CDR3 loop: CASSRLAGGDEQFF. In nucleotides, the CDR3 is TGTGCCAGCAGCCGACTAGCGGGAGGGGATGAGCAGTTCTTC.

V gene TRBV6-5 combines with J gene TRBJ1-1, with 10 bases lining up with TRBD1. This CDR3 contains 15 residues. Germline CDR1 is MNHEY and CDR2 is SVGAGI. V gave up 6 bases and J gave up 2 bases; unmatched junction bases: 6. CDR3 coding DNA: TGTGCCAGCAGGCTAGGACAGGGGGTAAACACTGAAGCTTTCTTT. The encoded protein is CASRLGQGVNTEAFF.

This clone has just one count. CDR3 residues: CATSDSQGANYGYTF. The CDR3 DNA sequence: TGTGCCACCAGTGATTCACAGGGGGCTAACTATGGCTACACCTTC. The chain employs TRBV24-1 and TRBJ1-2; 8 positions agree with TRBD1. The CDR3 contains 15 residues. The junction had 1 base not matched to a gene; V was cut back by 2 bases and J by 0 bases. Per the germline V gene, CDR1 is KGHDR and CDR2 is SFDVKD.

The chain recombines TRBV7-8 with TRBJ1-3, with 7 bases matching TRBD1. Germline CDR1 and CDR2: SGHVS and FQNEAQ. CDR3 length equals 17 residues. V was clipped by 5 bases and J by 6 bases; unmatched bases: 16. Written as DNA, the CDR3 is TGTGCCAGCAGCCTCGTCCCGGGCCGACAGGGTGCAAACACCATATATTTT. Translation: CASSLVPGRQGANTIYF.